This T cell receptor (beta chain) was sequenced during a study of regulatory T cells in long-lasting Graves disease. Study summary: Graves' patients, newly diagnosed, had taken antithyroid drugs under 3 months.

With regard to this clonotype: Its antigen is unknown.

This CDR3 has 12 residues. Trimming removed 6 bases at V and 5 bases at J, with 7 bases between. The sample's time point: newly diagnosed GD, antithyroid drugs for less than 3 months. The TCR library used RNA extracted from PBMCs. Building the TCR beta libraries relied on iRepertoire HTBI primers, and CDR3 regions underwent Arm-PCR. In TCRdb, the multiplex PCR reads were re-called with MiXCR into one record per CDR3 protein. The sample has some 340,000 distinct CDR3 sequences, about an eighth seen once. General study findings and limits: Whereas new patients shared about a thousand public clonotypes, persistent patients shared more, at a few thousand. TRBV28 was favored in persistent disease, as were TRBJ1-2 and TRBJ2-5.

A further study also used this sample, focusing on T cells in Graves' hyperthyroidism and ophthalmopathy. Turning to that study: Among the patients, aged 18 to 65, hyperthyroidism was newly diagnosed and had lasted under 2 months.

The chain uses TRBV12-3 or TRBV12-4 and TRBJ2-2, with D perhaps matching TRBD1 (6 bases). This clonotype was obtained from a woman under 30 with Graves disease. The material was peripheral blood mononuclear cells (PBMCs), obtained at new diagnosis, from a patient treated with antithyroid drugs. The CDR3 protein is CASSGTTGELFF. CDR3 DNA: TGTGCCAGCAGCGGGACAACCGGGGAGCTGTTTTTT.